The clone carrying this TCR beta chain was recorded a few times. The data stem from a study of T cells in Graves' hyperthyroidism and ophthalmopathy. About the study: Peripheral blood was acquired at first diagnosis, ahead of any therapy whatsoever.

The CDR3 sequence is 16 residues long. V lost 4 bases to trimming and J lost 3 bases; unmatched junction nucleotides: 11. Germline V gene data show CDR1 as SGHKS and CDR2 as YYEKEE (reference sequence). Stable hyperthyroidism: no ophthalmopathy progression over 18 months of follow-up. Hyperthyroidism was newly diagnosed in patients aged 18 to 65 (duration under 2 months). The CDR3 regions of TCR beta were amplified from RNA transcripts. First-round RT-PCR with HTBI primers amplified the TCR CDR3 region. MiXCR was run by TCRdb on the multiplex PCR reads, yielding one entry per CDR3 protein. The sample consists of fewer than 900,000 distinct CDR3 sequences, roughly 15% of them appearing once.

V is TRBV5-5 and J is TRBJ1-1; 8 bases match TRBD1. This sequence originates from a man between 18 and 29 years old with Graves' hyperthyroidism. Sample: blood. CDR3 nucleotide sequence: TGTGCCAGCAGCACTCTGGTGCGGACAGGGTACACTGAAGCTTTCTTT. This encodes CASSTLVRTGYTEAFF.